Listed below are T cell receptor beta chains from one sample, sequenced in a study of blood T cell repertoires in COVID-19. Clones were sequenced by immunoSEQ multiplex PCR, and TCRdb holds only the in-frame ones, with some missing. The table has about 82,000 clones, roughly 80% seen once. Sample: peripheral blood. The source is a woman aged 40 to 55 with active or convalescent COVID-19. Both conserved end residues are part of each CDR3.

V gene	J gene	CDR3 protein
TRBV27	TRBJ2-7	CASSFYGQGWVYEQYF
TRBV28	TRBJ2-1	CASRRAPRTSGSRNEQFF
TRBV6-5	TRBJ1-2	CASTRDNRGYTF
TRBV19	TRBJ1-2	CASSTSQGTSYGYTF
TRBV7-9	TRBJ1-4	CASSPGTGPNEKLFF
TRBV3-1/TRBV3-2	TRBJ2-5	CASSQGEASTETQYF
TRBV5-1	TRBJ2-1	CASSLAGGEPYNEQFF
TRBV18	TRBJ1-4	CASSPRQGREKLFF
TRBV6-5	TRBJ1-1	CASSYIGWNTEAFF
TRBV5-1	TRBJ2-1	CASSWGQGLYNEQFF
TRBV21-1	TRBJ2-1	CASSKEGRTSGDTYNEQFF
TRBV28	TRBJ2-5	CASSQDRGRIETQYF
TRBV7-2	TRBJ2-3	CASTKGATDTQYF
TRBV4-3	TRBJ1-5	CASSQDPGDQPQHF
TRBV6-5	TRBJ2-7	CASRRGGEQYF
TRBV5-1	TRBJ1-3	CASSWDRENTIYF
TRBV29-1	TRBJ2-3	CSVGQDTDTQYF
TRBV7-9	TRBJ1-6	CASQKSDRVFSPLHF
TRBV18	TRBJ2-2	CASSPPGLVPGELFF
TRBV21-1	TRBJ1-6	CASSKEGGNSPLHF